Following are 12 T cell receptor beta chains from one sample sequenced in a study of blood T cell repertoires in COVID-19. Assay: immunoSEQ multiplex PCR; the TCRdb copy retains only in-frame clones and omits some. The table lists approximately 170,000 clones, 88% of them singletons. Input material: PBMCs or T cells enriched from blood (not recorded which). These receptors came from a woman aged 18-29 years who had recovered from COVID-19.

The CDR3 sequence is CASSQGRDWLEKLFF. In DNA form, the CDR3 reads TGCGCCAGCAGCCAGGGACGGGACTGGTTAGAAAAACTGTTTTTT. The V and J genes are TRBV4-1 and TRBJ1-4; D is perhaps TRBD1 (5 bases). Germline values: CDR1 MGHRA, CDR2 YSYEKL. V was shortened by 3 bases and J by 8 bases, with 16 bases between the two germline ends. The CDR3 sequence is 15 residues long.

The chain joins TRBV23-1 to TRBJ2-5; a possible D gene is TRBD1 (5 bases). TRBV23-1 is annotated as an ORF whose role is uncertain. CDR3 length: 17 amino acids. Between the trimmed V and J ends, which lost 8 bases and 0 bases, there was a span of 22 bases. CDR3 amino acids: CASAGSSDNYYQETQYF. As DNA, the CDR3 is TGCGCCAGCGCTGGGTCCTCGGACAACTACTACCAAGAGACCCAGTACTTC.

A note on this clone: The same CDR3 is also encoded by other DNA sequences in this sample. The chain couples TRBV7-3 to TRBJ1-1, with 8 bases aligning to TRBD1. V shed 2 bases, J shed 4 bases, and the junction held 3 bases outside the gene matches. The CDR3 length is 14 residues. CDR1 is SGHTA and CDR2 is FQGTGA in the germline V gene. The CDR3 loop is CASSLQGAGTEAFF. CDR3 nucleotides: TGTGCCAGCAGCTTACAGGGGGCCGGCACTGAAGCTTTCTTT. Filled out from reference TRBV7-3 and TRBJ1-1, the complete variable domain reads GAGVSQTPSNKVTEKGKYVELRCDPISGHTALYWYRQSLGQGPEFLIYFQGTGAADDSGLPNDRFFAVRPEGSVSTLKIQRTERGDSAVYLCASSLQGAGTEAFFGQGTRLTVV.

The gene calls are TRBV19 and TRBJ1-2; the match to TRBD1 covers 7 bases. The CDR3 is 15 amino acids. CDR1 LNHDA and CDR2 SQIVND come from the germline V gene (reference sequence). With 5 bases clipped from V and 4 bases from J, the junction kept 10 bases outside the gene matches. DNA for the CDR3: TGTGCCAGTAGTCCCCAGGGGGGCTTACTCTATGGCTACACCTTC. This gives the protein CASSPQGGLLYGYTF.

This clone was counted a single time. This rearrangement joins TRBV2 to TRBJ2-7; maybe TRBD2 (5 bases). V was clipped by 9 bases and J by 4 bases, with 10 bases between them. This CDR3 is built from 11 residues. Germline CDR1 is SNHLY and CDR2 is FYNNEI. CDR3 DNA sequence: TGTGCCAGTACGGGATCATACGAGCAGTACTTC. It codes for CASTGSYEQYF. Based on the CDR3 plus reference TRBV2 and TRBJ2-7, the full variable domain is EPEVTQTPSHQVTQMGQEVILRCVPISNHLYFYWYRQILGQKVEFLVSFYNNEISEKSEIFDDQFSVERPDGSNFTLKIRSTKLEDSAMYFCASTGSYEQYFGPGTRLTVT.

The V call is TRBV4-1, the J call TRBJ2-1, with D unresolved. Trimming removed 0 bases at V and 8 bases at J, with 14 bases between. The CDR3 covers 15 residues. Germline lookup yields CDR1 MGHRA and CDR2 YSYEKL. In DNA form, the CDR3 reads TGCGCCAGCAGCCAAGAAGGCGAGGATTGGGATGAGCAGTTCTTC. Encoded protein: CASSQEGEDWDEQFF.

The chain's CDR3 is CASSLFADNEQFF. For the CDR3, the DNA is TGTGCCAGCAGCTTATTTGCGGACAATGAGCAGTTCTTC. The V gene is TRBV7-9, the J gene TRBJ2-1; D gene unclear. Trimming stripped 2 bases from V and 5 bases from J, with 7 bases between. Germline CDR1 is SEHNR and CDR2 is FQNEAQ (reference sequence). The CDR3 covers 13 residues.

The table lists this clone with a count of one. The chain has TRBV28 and TRBJ2-3, with D possibly matching TRBD1 (7 bases). With 3 bases removed from V and 6 bases from J, the gap between germline ends came to 16 bases. CDR3 size: 15 residues. CDR1 is MDHEN and CDR2 is SYDVKM in the germline V gene. The CDR3: CASSFGGTVPDTQYF. The CDR3 nucleotides read TGTGCCAGCAGTTTCGGAGGGACAGTCCCGGATACGCAGTATTTT.

CDR3 loop: CASSYSMGGPTYEQYF. The DNA for the CDR3 is TGTGCCAGCAGTTATTCTATGGGGGGACCCACCTACGAGCAGTACTTC. The chain has TRBV6-5 and TRBJ2-7, with D maybe TRBD2 (6 bases). Trimming shortened V by 3 bases and J by 2 bases, and 17 bases separated the two germline ends. There are 16 residues in the CDR3. Germline V lookup: CDR1 MNHEY, CDR2 SVGAGI.

The rearrangement joins TRBV6-5 to TRBJ1-4; D not resolved. V was pared by 7 bases and J by 10 bases, with 16 bases between. CDR1 and CDR2 (germline): MNHEY, SVGAGI. This CDR3 spans 13 amino acids. For the CDR3, the DNA is TGTGCCAGCACCCAGCAGAGGGCCCCAAAACTGTTTTTT. Its protein is CASTQQRAPKLFF.

This chain uses TRBV5-3 with TRBJ2-7, with 9 bases lining up with TRBD2. TRBV5-3 is filed as an ORF, its function uncertain. V shed 6 bases and J 3 bases; nucleotides not matched to a gene: 10. This CDR3 has 15 amino acids. The CDR3 region has the DNA TGTGCCAGAAACCTTAGCGGGAGAATGGTCTACGAGCAGTACTTC. Translating it yields CARNLSGRMVYEQYF.

V is TRBV5-1 and J is TRBJ2-7, with 9 bases identical to TRBD1. The CDR3 covers 15 residues. Germline V gene lookup returns CDR1 SGHRS and CDR2 YFSETQ. V trimming: 2 bases; J trimming: 0 bases; junction bases outside the gene matches: 3. CDR3 residues: CASSLTGGSSYEQYF. The CDR3 bases are TGCGCCAGCAGCTTAACAGGGGGCAGCTCCTACGAGCAGTACTTC.